This TCR beta chain was recovered during a study of blood T cell repertoires in COVID-19. At the level of the study: Acute and convalescent COVID-19 specimens originated in the United States, Italy and Spain.

This CDR3 region has 15 residues. Germline loops: CDR1 SGDLS, CDR2 YYNGEE. V was shortened by 0 bases and J by 2 bases, with 10 bases between the two germline ends. Authors' processing steps: Estimated nucleated cell counts came from reference gene primer amplification. Profiled with immunoSEQ multiplex PCR; TCRdb holds only in-frame clones, not every one. The V and J calls and clone size are taken from that table; D and trimming were inferred from the DNA. This table has around 130,000 clones, around 79% appearing once. This sequence originates from a man older than 75 with acute or convalescent COVID-19. Sequenced material: peripheral blood. The chain has TRBV9 and TRBJ2-3; D is uncertain. The CDR3 DNA sequence: TGTGCCAGCAGCGTAGGTCTCCTCTTCACAGATACGCAGTATTTT. Residues: CASSVGLLFTDTQYF.